This T cell receptor beta chain was retrieved from a study of shared clonotypes between healthy human individuals. The overall study: A donor's plate count was three for CD4 naive and three for CD4 memory; CD8 naive had two and CD8 memory one.

The CDR3 extends over 13 amino acids. Germline CDR1 reads SGHNT; CDR2 reads YYREEE (reference sequence). Trimming shortened V by 1 base and J by 6 bases, and 8 bases separated the two germline ends. Template for every sorted-subset replicate PCR totaled about 0.2 ug DNA, tens of thousands of T cell genomes. Clones were sequenced by immunoSEQ multiplex PCR, and TCRdb holds only the in-frame ones, with some missing. The repertoire holds fewer than 1.6 million clones, with about 98.5% as singletons. Specimen: naive CD4+ T cells sorted from blood. Subset noted: CD45RA+ positively selected. The sequence derives from a man aged 25-45 years in good health. The genes are TRBV5-4 and TRBJ2-1; D unresolved. The CDR3 region has the DNA TGTGCCAGCAGCTTGCACGGTTCCAATGAGCAGTTCTTC. Its protein product is CASSLHGSNEQFF.